The next 27 T cell receptor beta chains were all read from a single sample in a study of neurological immune-mediated disorders. TCRdb recomputed calls from the 5' RACE reads with MiXCR, one row per CDR3 protein. The sample consists of 17,000 or so distinct CDR3 sequences, roughly 2.5% of them appearing once. The sequenced sample consisted of PBMCs. These receptors were obtained from a woman aged 18-30 years with multiple sclerosis.

This clonotype was detected many times. The rearrangement uses TRBV27 and TRBJ2-2; D unresolved. This CDR3 region has 14 residues. The V and J ends lost 0 bases and 5 bases respectively, with 7 bases between them. Germline assignment: CDR1 MNHEY and CDR2 SMNVEV (reference sequence). This chain's CDR3 is CASSLSSGTGELFF. The CDR3 DNA sequence: TGTGCCAGCAGTTTATCCTCCGGTACCGGGGAGCTGTTTTTT.

This clonotype has at least ten counts. The chain links TRBV28 to TRBJ2-7; unclear D gene. The CDR3 contains 12 residues. Trimming pared 6 bases from V and 4 bases from J, leaving 10 bases between. Germline V gene data show CDR1 as MDHEN and CDR2 as SYDVKM. CDR3 sequence: CASSQDVYEQYF. The CDR3 DNA sequence: TGTGCCAGCAGCCAAGACGTATACGAGCAGTACTTC.

This clonotype came up many times. The chain combines TRBV28 with TRBJ2-5; TRBD1 matches at 8 bases. The CDR3 runs 12 residues. Germline V gene lookup returns CDR1 MDHEN and CDR2 SYDVKM. J was trimmed by 7 bases and V by 9 bases; bases with no gene match: 7. DNA for the CDR3: TGTGCCAGTCAGGGACAGGCTGGGACCCAGTACTTC. Protein product: CASQGQAGTQYF.

This clonotype was detected many times. The rearrangement uses TRBV20-1 and TRBJ1-2, with 8 positions matching TRBD1. Per germline, CDR1 DFQATT and CDR2 SNEGSKA (reference sequence). The CDR3 has 14 residues. Germline trimming cut 5 bases from V and 3 bases from J; bases unmatched to any gene: 8. CDR3 region: CSADPPGQDYGYTF. CDR3 sequence (DNA): TGCAGTGCTGATCCGCCGGGACAGGACTATGGCTACACCTTC.

This clonotype was seen ten or more times. This chain joins TRBV28 and TRBJ2-1; a weak D match, TRBD1 (5 bases). Germline CDR1 is MDHEN and CDR2 is SYDVKM. The CDR3 spans 14 residues. V gave up 6 bases and J gave up 9 bases, with 18 bases separating them. The CDR3 DNA is TGTGCCAGCAGATTGTTTGGGGCAGGCGGTGAGCAGTTCTTC. The encoded protein is CASRLFGAGGEQFF.

This clonotype was observed many times. The chain uses TRBV12-3 or TRBV12-4 and TRBJ1-5, with D unresolved. The CDR3 consists of 12 residues. The germline V and J ends were trimmed by 4 bases and 6 bases, with 7 bases remaining between them. CDR3: CASSWSTQPQHF. CDR3 nucleotides: TGTGCCAGCAGTTGGTCGACTCAGCCCCAGCATTTT.

This clonotype is termed medium-sized. A much larger clone differs by one base, so this may be a read error. As the CDR3 is not closed by the conserved phenylalanine or tryptophan, this likely results from a read error. This chain connects TRBV29-1 to TRBJ1-5; 7 positions match TRBD1. V was clipped by 3 bases and J by 2 bases; unmatched bases: 4. Germline CDR1 and CDR2: SQVTM and ANQGSEA. The CDR3 runs 14 residues. The CDR3 coding sequence is TGCAGCGTTGAGGAAACAGGGGGCAATCAGCCCCAGCATATT. Translated: CSVEETGGNQPQHI.

This clonotype has a count of ten or more. The genes are TRBV18 and TRBJ2-7, with TRBD1 identical over 9 bases. CDR1 KGHSH and CDR2 LQKENI come from the germline V gene. This CDR3 has 15 residues. With 0 bases clipped from V and 9 bases from J, the junction kept 9 bases outside the gene matches. In DNA, the CDR3 is TGTGCCAGCTCACCACCTGGGACAGGGAGGTCGAGGCAGTACTTC. As protein: CASSPPGTGRSRQYF.

This clonotype was detected many times. The chain recombines TRBV9 with TRBJ1-4; a possible D gene is TRBD1 (5 bases). Trimming shortened V by 2 bases and J by 8 bases, and 16 bases separated the two germline ends. Germline loops: CDR1 SGDLS, CDR2 YYNGEE. CDR3 length: 15 amino acids. CDR3 sequence reads: CASSVREGSGEKLFF. CDR3 in DNA: TGTGCCAGCAGCGTTCGGGAGGGGAGTGGAGAAAAACTGTTTTTT.

By share, this clonotype counts as medium-sized. The chain is built from TRBV29-1 and TRBJ2-3, with D maybe TRBD2 (5 bases). CDR1 is SQVTM and CDR2 is ANQGSEA in the germline V gene. Trimming stripped 3 bases from V and 0 bases from J, with 13 bases between. This CDR3 comprises 15 residues. DNA for the CDR3: TGCAGCGTTGACGGGGAGCACCCGAGCACAGATACGCAGTATTTT. This translates into CSVDGEHPSTDTQYF.

By proportion, this clonotype is large (0.1 to 1%). The J gene is TRBJ1-4, the V gene TRBV20-1; D is perhaps TRBD1 (6 bases). In germline, CDR1 is DFQATT, CDR2 SNEGSKA (reference sequence). V lost 1 base and J lost 8, with 14 bases in between. CDR3 length: 14 amino acids. CDR3 coding DNA: TGCAGTGCTAGAGGACAGGAGGTTACCGAAAAACTGTTTTTT. Protein product: CSARGQEVTEKLFF.

This chain uses TRBV5-4 with TRBJ2-3; D not resolved. Trimming removed 0 bases at V and 2 bases at J, with 13 bases between. This CDR3 has 16 residues. From germline, CDR1 is SGHNT and CDR2 YYREEE (reference sequence). CDR3 DNA: TGTGCCAGCAGCTTGGGAGGCAGGTCCTCCACAGATACGCAGTATTTT. Protein sequence: CASSLGGRSSTDTQYF.

This clonotype counts as medium-sized. The chain couples TRBV7-9 to TRBJ1-1; no definite D call. This CDR3 contains 13 residues. Trimming pared 2 bases from V and 5 bases from J, leaving 9 bases between. Germline V gives CDR1 SEHNR, CDR2 FQNEAQ (reference sequence). The CDR3 DNA reads TGTGCCAGCAGCTTATCGGTGTGGACTGAAGCTTTCTTT. Its translation is CASSLSVWTEAFF.

This clonotype was observed at least ten times. CDR3 amino acids: CSARVEGGNTQYF. The CDR3 nucleotides are TGCAGTGCTAGAGTGGAGGGGGGGAATACGCAGTATTTT. The V gene is TRBV20-1, the J gene TRBJ2-3; TRBD2 might be the D (7 bases). In germline, CDR1 is DFQATT, CDR2 SNEGSKA (reference sequence). V gave up 1 base and J gave up 7 bases, with 12 bases separating them. The CDR3 covers 13 residues.

This clonotype was seen at least ten times. The chain links TRBV20-1 to TRBJ1-1; D gene uncertain. The CDR3 consists of 11 residues. V lost 7 bases to trimming and J lost 1 base, with 7 bases between them. The germline CDR1 and CDR2 sequences are DFQATT and SNEGSKA (reference sequence). As DNA, the CDR3 is TGCAGTGTCGCGGGGAACACTGAAGCTTTCTTT. Protein sequence: CSVAGNTEAFF.

This clonotype was counted at least ten times. The chain uses TRBV2 and TRBJ1-2, with TRBD1 as a possible D gene (5 bases). Per germline, CDR1 SNHLY and CDR2 FYNNEI. V gave up 7 bases and J gave up 0 bases, with 15 bases separating them. The CDR3 is 15 residues long. The CDR3 nucleotides read TGTGCCAGCACCCCGGATGGGGGTACTAACTATGGCTACACCTTC. This sequence encodes CASTPDGGTNYGYTF. The full variable domain, with the rest looked up from reference TRBV2 and TRBJ1-2, is EPEVTQTPSHQVTQMGQEVILRCVPISNHLYFYWYRQILGQKVEFLVSFYNNEISEKSEIFDDQFSVERPDGSNFTLKIRSTKLEDSAMYFCASTPDGGTNYGYTFGSGTRLTVV.

Comments on this clonotype: This likely comes from a read error, as the CDR3 has no conserved phenylalanine or tryptophan at its end. This sequence joins TRBV20-1 and TRBJ2-1; D is unclear. The CDR3 contains 13 residues. The germline CDR1 and CDR2 sequences are DFQATT and SNEGSKA (reference sequence). Trimming left V 0 bases short and J 3 bases short, with 6 bases between. The CDR3, as DNA: TGCAGTGCTAGAGAGTTTGGCTACAATGAGCAGTTCAAC. Translating gives CSAREFGYNEQFN.

This clonotype was counted ten times or more. The junction and the germline gene differ at one end; a read error may be behind it. This chain uses TRBV7-6 with TRBJ1-6, with D uncertain. Germline CDR1 reads SGHVS; CDR2 reads FNYEAQ. This CDR3 contains 15 residues. For the CDR3, the DNA is TGTGCCAGCAGCTTAAGTTCGGGGTCTAATTCACCCCTCAACTTT. This gives the protein CASSLSSGSNSPLNF.

This clonotype is deemed medium-sized. This rearrangement joins TRBV24-1 to TRBJ2-2; the D is unclear. The ends were cut back, 4 bases at V and 4 bases at J, with 9 bases in the middle. Germline V gene lookup returns CDR1 KGHDR and CDR2 SFDVKD. This CDR3 spans 14 amino acids. The CDR3 DNA reads TGTGCCACCAGTGAGGGCAGTCGCACCGGGGAGCTGTTTTTT. Protein: CATSEGSRTGELFF.

There are many counts of this clonotype. The CDR3 bases are TGTGCCAGCAGTTCGCCTCGACAGGGCTACGAGCAGTACGTC. Translation: CASSSPRQGYEQYV. The chain combines TRBV6-5 with TRBJ2-7; 7 bases agree with TRBD1. Germline CDR1 reads MNHEY; CDR2 reads SVGAGI. Trimming removed 4 bases from V and 3 bases from J; junction bases left unmatched: 6. This CDR3 contains 14 residues.

The sample holds many counts of this clonotype. This chain links TRBV20-1 with TRBJ1-1, with 10 bases fitting TRBD1. Germline CDR1 is DFQATT and CDR2 is SNEGSKA (reference sequence). V was clipped by 5 bases and J by 10 bases; unmatched bases: 10. CDR3 length equals 13 residues. CDR3 sequence (DNA): TGCAGTGCTCAAGACAGGGGGCGACTTCTAGCTTTCTTT. Translated, it gives CSAQDRGRLLAFF.

This clonotype has ten or more counts. The gene calls are TRBV10-1 and TRBJ1-3; D is undetermined. The germline CDR1 and CDR2 sequences are WNHNN and SYGVQD (reference sequence). This CDR3 spans 13 amino acids. The V end lost 6 bases, the J end lost 3 bases, and 9 bases lay between the germline ends. The CDR3 is CASSVDLGNTIYF. The CDR3 DNA is TGCGCCAGCAGCGTGGACCTTGGAAACACCATATATTTT.

In this sample, this clonotype turned up many times. This chain joins TRBV20-1 and TRBJ1-2; TRBD1 aligns across 7 bases. The junction had 6 bases not matched to a gene; V was cut back by 4 bases and J by 7 bases. CDR3 length equals 12 residues. Germline-derived CDR1 and CDR2 are DFQATT and SNEGSKA (reference sequence). CDR3 DNA: TGCAGTGCTACCCGGACAGGACGTGGCTACACCTTC. It encodes CSATRTGRGYTF.

About this clonotype: This is likely a read error, given that the CDR3 carries no conserved phenylalanine or tryptophan at its end. The chain links TRBV20-1 to TRBJ2-3; D is ambiguous. V was cut by 2 bases and J by 8 bases, with 8 bases left in between. The V gene's germline CDR1 is DFQATT and CDR2 SNEGSKA (reference sequence). This CDR3 region has 11 residues. The CDR3 is CSARPGSTQYN. The CDR3 nucleotides are TGCAGTGCTAGACCAGGAAGTACGCAGTATAAT.

This clonotype was picked up many times. V and J are TRBV7-2 and TRBJ2-2, with TRBD2 identical over 7 bases. This CDR3 region has 14 residues. V gave up 3 bases and J gave up 6 bases; unmatched junction bases: 4. Germline loops: CDR1 SGHTA, CDR2 FQGNSA. CDR3 region: CASSFKRGAGELFF. The DNA for the CDR3 is TGTGCCAGCAGCTTCAAACGGGGGGCCGGGGAGCTGTTTTTT. Full variable domain (outside the CDR3, taken from reference TRBV7-2 and TRBJ2-2): GAGVSQSPSNKVTEKGKDVELRCDPISGHTALYWYRQSLGQGLEFLIYFQGNSAPDKSGLPSDRFSAERTGGSVSTLTIQRTQQEDSAVYLCASSFKRGAGELFFGEGSRLTVL.

This clonotype has ten or more counts. This rearrangement joins TRBV12-3 or TRBV12-4 to TRBJ1-3; D gene uncertain. This CDR3 region has 14 residues. Trimming removed 4 bases from V and 3 bases from J, with 10 bases in between. The CDR3 nucleotides read TGTGCCAGCAGTTCCAGATCGTATGGAAACACCATATATTTT. Translated, it gives CASSSRSYGNTIYF.

This clonotype showed up many times. V and J are TRBV15 and TRBJ2-1, with 11 positions matching TRBD2. The CDR3 has 18 amino acids. J gave up 2 bases and V 0 bases, and 6 bases lay outside the gene matches. Per germline, CDR1 LNHNV and CDR2 YYDKDF (reference sequence). The CDR3, as DNA: TGTGCCACCAGCAGAGATGTCCAGGGACTAGCGGCCTACAATGAGCAGTTCTTC. Its protein product is CATSRDVQGLAAYNEQFF. Full variable domain (outside the CDR3, taken from reference TRBV15 and TRBJ2-1): DAMVIQNPRYQVTQFGKPVTLSCSQTLNHNVMYWYQQKSSQAPKLLFHYYDKDFNNEADTPDNFQSRRPNTSFCFLDIRSPGLGDTAMYLCATSRDVQGLAAYNEQFFGPGTRLTVL.